This is a list of T cell receptor beta chains from one sample in a study of T cell responses to AZD1222 COVID-19 vaccine. Clones were read by immunoSEQ multiplex PCR, and TCRdb kept only the in-frame ones, dropping some. The sample holds about 76,000 clones, roughly 90% seen once. The sample in question was peripheral blood, obtained on day 0 of AZD1222 vaccination. Receptors originate from an adult in good health. The conserved cysteine and the conserved F or W are not part of the CDR3 here. The order of the fields is J gene, V gene, CDR3 protein.

>TRBJ2-7|TRBV11-3
ASSPGLAGGPLYYEQY
>TRBJ1-1|TRBV3-1/TRBV3-2
ATTGGANQNTEAF
>TRBJ1-3|TRBV6-5
ASSYSNLISGNTIY
>TRBJ2-2|TRBV4-2
ASSRVRTRGPGELF
>TRBJ1-2|TRBV3-1/TRBV3-2
ASSHLDRSNYGYT
>TRBJ1-2|TRBV6-2/TRBV6-3
ASSYRKETRYT
>TRBJ1-5|TRBV7-9
ASGGRDQPQH
>TRBJ2-1|TRBV9
ASSVSHRGQYNEQF
>TRBJ1-3|TRBV2
ASRETAFSGNTIY
>TRBJ2-1|TRBV5-1
ASSLASRSSGGGEQF
>TRBJ1-1|TRBV6-5
ASSYPDGTEAF
>TRBJ2-2|TRBV3-1/TRBV3-2
ASSQEPLTGELF
>TRBJ1-4|TRBV2
ASSADPWEKLF
>TRBJ2-7|TRBV6-5
ASTRDSSEAEQY
>TRBJ1-5|TRBV19
ASTGAGANQPQH
>TRBJ1-5|TRBV2
ASRDINQPQH
>TRBJ2-7|TRBV7-9
ASSLPGGGYEQY
>TRBJ1-5|TRBV6-2/TRBV6-3
ASSYSTGGGQPQH
>TRBJ2-3|TRBV18
ASSPPSQGTDTQY
>TRBJ2-7|TRBV7-8
ASSLRGLHEQY
>TRBJ1-1|TRBV11-3
ASSLGSGSTEAF
>TRBJ2-3|TRBV6-1
ASSEGGGTDTQY
>TRBJ1-6|TRBV6-6
ASSYGQGGRNSPLH
>TRBJ1-5|TRBV7-9
ASSLGGVQPQH
>TRBJ2-7|TRBV27
ASIRSSAGYYEQY
>TRBJ2-1|TRBV7-9
ASSLLAGDEQF
>TRBJ2-3|TRBV6-6
ASSLSGRLRSTDTQY
>TRBJ1-1|TRBV4-1
ASSQPTSRTEAF
>TRBJ2-1|TRBV7-2
ASTPNSGGSLNEQF
>TRBJ1-4|TRBV7-9
ASSSTAPEPGFI
>TRBJ1-1|TRBV7-9
ASSSRTGPSTEAF
>TRBJ2-1|TRBV2
ASFGRAMDNEQF
>TRBJ1-2|TRBV30
AWSVGGGGGYT
>TRBJ2-1|TRBV5-7
ALANGDNEQF
>TRBJ2-7|TRBV6-6
ASSSGTVTYEQY
>TRBJ1-2|TRBV18
ASSPRQGVDYGYT
>TRBJ1-5|TRBV27
ASSFRDSNQPQH
>TRBJ2-1|TRBV5-4
ASSLGLRTGGNEQF
>TRBJ1-1|TRBV12-5
ASGPGMDTEAF
>TRBJ1-1|TRBV5-1
ASSLEAGLQAF
>TRBJ1-5|TRBV6-6
ASSYVGSQPQH
>TRBJ2-1|TRBV7-2
ASSPPGDSRNEQF
>TRBJ1-2|TRBV27
ASSLGRANYGYT
>TRBJ2-3|TRBV10-2
ASSPPLGASGDTQY
>TRBJ1-4|TRBV5-1
ASSPDLQGASEKLF
>TRBJ2-1|TRBV19
ASSIAYRQANNEQF
>TRBJ2-1|TRBV30
AWSQGYEQF
>TRBJ1-4|TRBV12-3/TRBV12-4
ASSLPLEKLF